The clone carrying this T cell receptor beta chain was found many times. Investigators prepared the TCR beta libraries by applying iRepertoire HTBI primers and Arm-PCR of CDR3 regions. Via MiXCR, TCRdb re-called the multiplex PCR reads, giving one row per CDR3 protein. There are a few hundred thousand distinct CDR3 sequences in the sample; roughly 10% occur only once, and over 15% lies in the top ten. Stated time point: newly diagnosed GD, antithyroid drugs for less than 3 months. Isolated PBMC RNA provided the starting material for the TCR library. This record comes from a study of regulatory T cells in long-lasting Graves disease. The V gene's germline CDR1 is SEHNR and CDR2 FQNEAQ (reference sequence). The J segment lost 5 bases and the V segment lost 4 bases, leaving 5 bases of the junction unmatched. The CDR3 loop spans 15 amino acids. The data also belong to a second study, concerning T cells in Graves' hyperthyroidism and ophthalmopathy.

The sequence was collected from a woman aged 18-29 years with Graves disease. This specimen was peripheral blood mononuclear cells (PBMCs), taken at new diagnosis, from a patient treated with antithyroid drugs. The chain joins TRBV7-9 to TRBJ2-1; TRBD1 agrees at 10 bases. This chain's CDR3 is CASSWDRGLNNEQFF. As DNA, the CDR3 is TGTGCCAGCAGCTGGGACAGGGGACTGAACAATGAGCAGTTCTTC.